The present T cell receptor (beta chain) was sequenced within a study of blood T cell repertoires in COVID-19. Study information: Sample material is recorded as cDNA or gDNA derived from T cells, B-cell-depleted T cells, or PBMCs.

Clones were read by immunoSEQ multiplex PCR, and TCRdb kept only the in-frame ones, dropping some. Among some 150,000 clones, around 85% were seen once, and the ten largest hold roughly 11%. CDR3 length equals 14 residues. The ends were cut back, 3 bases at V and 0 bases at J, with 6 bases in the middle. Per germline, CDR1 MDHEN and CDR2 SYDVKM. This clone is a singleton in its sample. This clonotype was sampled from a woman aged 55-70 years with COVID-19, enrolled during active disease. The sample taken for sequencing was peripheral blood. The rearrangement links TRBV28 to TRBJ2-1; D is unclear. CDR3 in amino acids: CASSFPSSYNEQFF. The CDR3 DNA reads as TGTGCCAGCAGTTTTCCTAGCTCCTACAATGAGCAGTTCTTC.